This paragraph covers one TCR beta chain sequence. Its specificity is not known. The sample is drawn from a study of blood T cells in healthy people across ages. Study outcomes and limitations: Expanded clonotype shifts may have been confounded, as the donors had an unknown CMV status. Naive T cell percentage showed a strong correlation with TCR beta diversity. Higher diversity, along with more naive CD4+ cells, distinguished long-lived donors from aged donors.

PCR was performed a second time for roughly 6 to 12 cycles using a sample-barcoded 5' primer and a J-beta primer mix. TCRdb recomputed calls from the 5' RACE reads with MiXCR, one row per CDR3 protein. The sample lists about 580,000 distinct CDR3 sequences, less than 60% occurring once. This CDR3 is built from 13 residues. Per germline, CDR1 DFQATT and CDR2 SNEGSKA (reference sequence). V was clipped by 0 bases and J by 4 bases, with 7 bases between them. The rearrangement joins TRBV20-1 to TRBJ2-1; D unclear. The source material was blood. This TCR was recovered from an elderly man in good health. CDR3 loop: CSARDPDYNEQFF. CDR3 DNA: TGCAGTGCTAGAGATCCTGATTACAATGAGCAGTTCTTC.